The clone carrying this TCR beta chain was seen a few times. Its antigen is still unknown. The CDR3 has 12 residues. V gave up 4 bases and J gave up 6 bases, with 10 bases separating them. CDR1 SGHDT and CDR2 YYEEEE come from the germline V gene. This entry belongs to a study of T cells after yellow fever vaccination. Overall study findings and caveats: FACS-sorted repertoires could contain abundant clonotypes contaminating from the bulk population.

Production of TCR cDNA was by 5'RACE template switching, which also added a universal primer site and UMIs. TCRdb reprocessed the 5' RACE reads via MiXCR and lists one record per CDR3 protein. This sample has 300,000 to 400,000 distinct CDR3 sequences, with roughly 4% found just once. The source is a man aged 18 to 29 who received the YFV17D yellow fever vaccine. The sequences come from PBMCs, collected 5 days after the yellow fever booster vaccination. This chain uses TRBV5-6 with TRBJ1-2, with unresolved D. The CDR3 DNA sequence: TGTGCCAGCAGCCAACCGATGGATGGCTACACCTTC. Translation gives CASSQPMDGYTF.